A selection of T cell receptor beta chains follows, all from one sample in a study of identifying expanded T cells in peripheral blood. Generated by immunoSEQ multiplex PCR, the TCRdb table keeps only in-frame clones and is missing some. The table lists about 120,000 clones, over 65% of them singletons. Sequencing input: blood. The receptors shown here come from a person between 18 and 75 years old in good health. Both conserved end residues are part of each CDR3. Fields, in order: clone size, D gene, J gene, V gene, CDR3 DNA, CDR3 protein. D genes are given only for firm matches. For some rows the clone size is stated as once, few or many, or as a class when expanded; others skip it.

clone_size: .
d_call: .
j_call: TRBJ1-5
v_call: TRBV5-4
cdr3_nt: TGTGCCAGCAGCTTGGACACCCATCAGCCCCAGCATTTT
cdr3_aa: CASSLDTHQPQHF

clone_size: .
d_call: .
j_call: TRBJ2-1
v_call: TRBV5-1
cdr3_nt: TGCGCCAGCAGCTTTTCAGGGAGCTCCTACAATGAGCAGTTCTTC
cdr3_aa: CASSFSGSSYNEQFF

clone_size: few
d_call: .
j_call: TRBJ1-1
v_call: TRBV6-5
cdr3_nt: TGTGCCAGCAGTTACGAGAAGGTAGGGAACACTGAAGCTTTCTTT
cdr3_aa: CASSYEKVGNTEAFF

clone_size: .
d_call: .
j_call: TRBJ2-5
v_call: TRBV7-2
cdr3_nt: TGTGCCAGCAGCCCCCGACAGGAAGAGACCCAGTACTTC
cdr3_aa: CASSPRQEETQYF

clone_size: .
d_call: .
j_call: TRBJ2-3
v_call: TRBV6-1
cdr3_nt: TGTGCCAGCAGTGATGTTAAGGGTAGTGCTAGCACAGATACGCAGTATTTT
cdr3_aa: CASSDVKGSASTDTQYF

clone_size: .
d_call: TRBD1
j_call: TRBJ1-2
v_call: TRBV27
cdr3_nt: TGTGCCAGCAGTACGACAGGGCACGGCTACACCTTC
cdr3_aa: CASSTTGHGYTF

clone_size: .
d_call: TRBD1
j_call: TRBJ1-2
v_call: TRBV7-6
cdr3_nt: TGTGCCAGCAGCCCAGACAGGGCTAACTATGGCTACACCTTC
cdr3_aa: CASSPDRANYGYTF

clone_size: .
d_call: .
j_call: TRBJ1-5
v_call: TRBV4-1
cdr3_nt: TGCGCCAGCAGCCAAGAAGACAGCCATAGCAATCAGCCCCAGCATTTT
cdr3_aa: CASSQEDSHSNQPQHF

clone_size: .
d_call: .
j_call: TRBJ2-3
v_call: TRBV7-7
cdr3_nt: TGTGCCAGCAGCTTAGACCGGGGCCCAGGGGATACGCAGTATTTT
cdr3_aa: CASSLDRGPGDTQYF

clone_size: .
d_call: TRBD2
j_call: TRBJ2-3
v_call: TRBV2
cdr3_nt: TGTGCCAGCAGTGTAATAGCGGGGGGAGATACGCAGTATTTT
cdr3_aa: CASSVIAGGDTQYF

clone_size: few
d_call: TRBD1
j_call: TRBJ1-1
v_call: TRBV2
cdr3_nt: TGTGCCAGCAGTGGTAACCGGGACAGCTTGAACACTGAAGCTTTCTTT
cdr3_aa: CASSGNRDSLNTEAFF

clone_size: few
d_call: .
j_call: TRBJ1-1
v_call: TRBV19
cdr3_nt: TGTGCCAGTACTCAGTGGGCAGGAGGCGCGGGGTACACTGAAGCTTTCTTT
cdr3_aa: CASTQWAGGAGYTEAFF

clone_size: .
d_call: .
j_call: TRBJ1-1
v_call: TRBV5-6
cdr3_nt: TGTGCCAGCAGCTTGGTAGCGACTTACACTGAAGCTTTCTTT
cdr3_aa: CASSLVATYTEAFF

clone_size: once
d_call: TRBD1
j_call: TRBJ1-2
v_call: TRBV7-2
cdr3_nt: TGTGCCAGCAGCCCCCATATGACAGGGAACTATGGCTACACCTTC
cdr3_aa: CASSPHMTGNYGYTF

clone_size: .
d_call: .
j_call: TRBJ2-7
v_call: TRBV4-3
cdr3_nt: TGCGCCAGCAGCCAGACACGGGCATCGGGCTACGAGCAGTACTTC
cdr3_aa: CASSQTRASGYEQYF

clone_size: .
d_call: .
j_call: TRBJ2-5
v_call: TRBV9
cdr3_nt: TGTGCCAGCAGCGTAGAGGCCTCAGGGGCCCAGTACTTC
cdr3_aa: CASSVEASGAQYF

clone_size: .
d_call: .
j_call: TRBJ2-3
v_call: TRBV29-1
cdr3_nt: TGCAGCGTGGCGGGCGGGGAGGGCACAGATACGCAGTATTTT
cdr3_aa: CSVAGGEGTDTQYF

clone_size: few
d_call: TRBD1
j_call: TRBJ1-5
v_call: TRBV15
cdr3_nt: TGTGCCACCAGCAGCTTCCAGGGGGGAGGGAATCAGCCCCAGCATTTT
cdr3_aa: CATSSFQGGGNQPQHF

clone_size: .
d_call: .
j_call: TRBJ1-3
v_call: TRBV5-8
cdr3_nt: TGTGCCAGCAGCCCGGGGACATCCTCTGGAAACACCATATATTTT
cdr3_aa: CASSPGTSSGNTIYF

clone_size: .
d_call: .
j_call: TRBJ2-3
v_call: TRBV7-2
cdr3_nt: TGTGCCAGCAGCTTAGTTCCGGGGGGCACAGATACGCAGTATTTT
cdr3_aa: CASSLVPGGTDTQYF

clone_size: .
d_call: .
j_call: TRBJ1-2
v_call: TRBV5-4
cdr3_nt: TGTGCCAGCAGCTGGGGCGGGTCATCAGCGAACTATGGCTACACCTTC
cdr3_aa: CASSWGGSSANYGYTF

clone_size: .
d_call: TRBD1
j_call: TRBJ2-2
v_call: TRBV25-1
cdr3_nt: TGTGCCAGCAGTGATGTTCGAGAGGGGACAGGGTATGCCGGGGAGCTGTTTTTT
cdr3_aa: CASSDVREGTGYAGELFF

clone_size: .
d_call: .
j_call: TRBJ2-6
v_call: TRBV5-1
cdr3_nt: TGCGCCAGCAGCTTGCCGACGAGCTCTGGGGCCAACGTCCTGACTTTC
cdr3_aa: CASSLPTSSGANVLTF

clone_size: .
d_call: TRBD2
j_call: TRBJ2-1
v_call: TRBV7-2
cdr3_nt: TGTGCCAGCAGCCCCCGGACTAGCGGGGGCTCCTACAATGAGCAGTTCTTC
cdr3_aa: CASSPRTSGGSYNEQFF

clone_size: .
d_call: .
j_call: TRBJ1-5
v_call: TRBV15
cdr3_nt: TGTGCCACCAGCAGAGGACGTAGCAATCAGCCCCAGCATTTT
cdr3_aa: CATSRGRSNQPQHF

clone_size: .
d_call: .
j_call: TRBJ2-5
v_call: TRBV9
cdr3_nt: TGTGCCAGCAGCCCCGGCCAGGCCCGGACCCAGTACTTC
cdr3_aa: CASSPGQARTQYF

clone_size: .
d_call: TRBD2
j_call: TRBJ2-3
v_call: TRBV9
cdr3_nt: TGTGCCAGCGCCCCCGGGGGGTTTAACACAGATACGCAGTATTTT
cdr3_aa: CASAPGGFNTDTQYF

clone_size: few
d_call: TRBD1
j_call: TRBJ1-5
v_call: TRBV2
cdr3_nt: TGTGCCAGCAGTGAGGACAGGGGTGGCAATCAGCCCCAGCATTTT
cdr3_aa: CASSEDRGGNQPQHF

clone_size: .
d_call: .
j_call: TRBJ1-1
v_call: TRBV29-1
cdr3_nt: TGCAGCGTACGCACCCCTTATAACACTGAAGCTTTCTTT
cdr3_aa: CSVRTPYNTEAFF

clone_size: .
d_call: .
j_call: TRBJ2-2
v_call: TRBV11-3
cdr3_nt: TGTGCCAGCAGCCCCCGCTCCGCCTGGAAGGGGGAGCTGTTTTTT
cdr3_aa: CASSPRSAWKGELFF

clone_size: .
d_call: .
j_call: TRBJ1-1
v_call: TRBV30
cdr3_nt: TGTGCCTGGGCAGGGTGGACTGAAGCTTTCTTT
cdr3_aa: CAWAGWTEAFF

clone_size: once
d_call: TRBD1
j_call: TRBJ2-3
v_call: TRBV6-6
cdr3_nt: TGTGCCACCGCCGGGACAGGGGTCGCAGATACGCAGTATTTT
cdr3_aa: CATAGTGVADTQYF

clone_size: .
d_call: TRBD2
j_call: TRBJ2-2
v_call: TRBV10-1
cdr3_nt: TGCGCCAGCAGTGAGTTCTCTTCGGAGCGGGGGGGCTCCGGGGAGCTGTTTTTT
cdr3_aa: CASSEFSSERGGSGELFF

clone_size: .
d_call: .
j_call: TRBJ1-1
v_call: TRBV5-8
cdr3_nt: TGTGCCAGCAGCTTTACGGGGACGAGGACGGAAGCTTTCTTT
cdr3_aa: CASSFTGTRTEAFF

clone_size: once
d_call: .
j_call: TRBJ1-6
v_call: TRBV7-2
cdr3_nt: TGTGCTGGGGCTGGGGATTATAATTCACCCCTCCACTTT
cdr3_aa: CAGAGDYNSPLHF

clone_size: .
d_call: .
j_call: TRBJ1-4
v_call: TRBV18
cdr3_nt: TGTGCCAGCTCACCATCGGTGGGCACTAATGAAAAACTGTTTTTT
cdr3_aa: CASSPSVGTNEKLFF

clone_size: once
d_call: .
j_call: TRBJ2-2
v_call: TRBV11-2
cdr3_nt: TGTGCCAGCCATTCAATGCGGGGATCCGGGGAGCTGTTTTTT
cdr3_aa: CASHSMRGSGELFF

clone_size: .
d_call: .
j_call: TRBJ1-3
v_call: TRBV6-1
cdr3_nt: TGTGCCAGCAGTCTAATGAGGGGTACTGGAAACACCATATATTTT
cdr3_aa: CASSLMRGTGNTIYF

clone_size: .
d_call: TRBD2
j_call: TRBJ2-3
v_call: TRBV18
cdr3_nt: TGTGCCAGCTCACCACGGATGACTAGCGGGGGGGGCACAGATACGCAGTATTTT
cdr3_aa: CASSPRMTSGGGTDTQYF

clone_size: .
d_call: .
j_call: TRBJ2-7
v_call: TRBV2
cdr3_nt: TGTGCCAGTAACACCGGGGTAAGCTCCTACGAGCAGTACTTC
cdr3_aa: CASNTGVSSYEQYF

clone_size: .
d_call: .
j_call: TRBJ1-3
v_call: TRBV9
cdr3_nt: TGTGCCAGCACAAGACAGGCGGGTTATGGAAACACCATATATTTT
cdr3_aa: CASTRQAGYGNTIYF

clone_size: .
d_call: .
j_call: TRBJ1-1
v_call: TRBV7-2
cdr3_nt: TGTGCCAGCAGTTACACCATGAACACTGAAGCTTTCTTT
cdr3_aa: CASSYTMNTEAFF

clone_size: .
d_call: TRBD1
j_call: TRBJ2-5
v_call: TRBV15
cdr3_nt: TGTGCCGCTGCAGGGGGAAGGAGCGAGACCCAGTACTTC
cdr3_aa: CAAAGGRSETQYF

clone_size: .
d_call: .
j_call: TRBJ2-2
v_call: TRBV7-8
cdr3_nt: TGTGCCAGCAGCTTATGGAAAACAGGGACGAAGAAGGGGGAGCTGTTTTTT
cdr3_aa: CASSLWKTGTKKGELFF

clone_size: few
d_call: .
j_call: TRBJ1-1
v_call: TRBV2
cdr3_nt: TGTGCCAGCAGCGAGGGGGGGAACACTGAAGCTTTCTTT
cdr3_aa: CASSEGGNTEAFF

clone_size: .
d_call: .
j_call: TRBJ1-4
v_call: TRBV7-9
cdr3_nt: TGTGCCAGCAGACCGGGGACACGGGGAGAAAAACTGTTTTTT
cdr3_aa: CASRPGTRGEKLFF

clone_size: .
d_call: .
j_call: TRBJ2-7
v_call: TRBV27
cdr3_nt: TGTGCCAGCGGTATTGAGTGGGGCTACGAGCAGTACTTC
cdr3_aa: CASGIEWGYEQYF

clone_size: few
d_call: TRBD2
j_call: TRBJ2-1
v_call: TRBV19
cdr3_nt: TGTGCCAGTAGTATAGCGGGCAGGGAGGGCATCTTC
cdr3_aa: CASSIAGREGIF

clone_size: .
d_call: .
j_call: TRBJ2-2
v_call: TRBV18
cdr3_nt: TGTGCCAGCTCACCAATAGGGAACACCGGGGAGCTGTTTTTT
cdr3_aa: CASSPIGNTGELFF

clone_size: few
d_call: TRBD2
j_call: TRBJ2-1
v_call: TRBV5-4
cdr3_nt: TGCGCCAGCAGCCCTTGGGCAGGGAGGGCCGAGCAGTTCTTC
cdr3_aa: CASSPWAGRAEQFF

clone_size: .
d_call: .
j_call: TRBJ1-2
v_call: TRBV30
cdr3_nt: TGTGCCTGGAGTACGCAGGATTACTATGGCTACACCTTC
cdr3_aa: CAWSTQDYYGYTF

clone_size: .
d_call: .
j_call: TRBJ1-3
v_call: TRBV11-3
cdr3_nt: TGTGCCAGCAGCTTAAGCGGAAACACCATATATTTT
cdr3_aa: CASSLSGNTIYF

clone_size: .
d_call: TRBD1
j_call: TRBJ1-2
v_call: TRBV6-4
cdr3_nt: TGTGCCAGTCCAGCCCATGGACAGGGTGGCTATGGCTACACCTTC
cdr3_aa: CASPAHGQGGYGYTF

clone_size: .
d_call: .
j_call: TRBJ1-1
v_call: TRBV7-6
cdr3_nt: TGTGCCAGCAGCACACAGGGTGGCACTGAAGCTTTCTTT
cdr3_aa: CASSTQGGTEAFF